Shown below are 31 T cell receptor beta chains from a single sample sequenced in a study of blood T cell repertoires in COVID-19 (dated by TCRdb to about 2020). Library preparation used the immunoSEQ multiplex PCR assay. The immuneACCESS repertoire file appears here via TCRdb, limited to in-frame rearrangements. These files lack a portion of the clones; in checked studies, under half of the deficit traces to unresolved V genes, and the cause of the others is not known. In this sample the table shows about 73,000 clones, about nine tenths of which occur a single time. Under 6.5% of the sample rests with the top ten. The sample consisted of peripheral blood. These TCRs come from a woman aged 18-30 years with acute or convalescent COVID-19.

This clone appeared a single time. The CDR3 bases are TGTGCCAGCAGTTCCCAGACAGGTATGAACACTGAAGCTTTCTTT. Translating it yields CASSSQTGMNTEAFF. The chain is built from TRBV6-1 and TRBJ1-1, with a possible D match to TRBD1 (6 bases). The CDR3 spans 15 residues. Deletions cut 5 bases from V and 0 bases from J, with 13 bases between. CDR1 and CDR2 (germline): MNHNS, SASEGT.

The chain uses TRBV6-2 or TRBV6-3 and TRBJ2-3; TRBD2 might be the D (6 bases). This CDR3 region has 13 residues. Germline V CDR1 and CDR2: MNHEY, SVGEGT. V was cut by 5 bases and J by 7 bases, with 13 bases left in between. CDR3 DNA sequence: TGTGCCAGCAGTCAAGGGCTAGCGAATACGCAGTATTTT. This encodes CASSQGLANTQYF.

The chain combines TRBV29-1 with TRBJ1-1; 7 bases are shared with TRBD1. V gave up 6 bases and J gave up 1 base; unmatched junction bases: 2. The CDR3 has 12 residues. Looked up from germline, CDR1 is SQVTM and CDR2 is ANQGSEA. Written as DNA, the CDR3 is TGCAGCGTGTGGGACAGGAACACTGAAGCTTTCTTT. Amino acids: CSVWDRNTEAFF.

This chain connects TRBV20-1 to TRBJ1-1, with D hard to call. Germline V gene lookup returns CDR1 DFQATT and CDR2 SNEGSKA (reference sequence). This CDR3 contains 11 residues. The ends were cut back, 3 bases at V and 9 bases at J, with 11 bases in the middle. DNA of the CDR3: TGCAGTGCTAGGGGTCCGGGGAAAGCTTTCTTT. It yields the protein CSARGPGKAFF.

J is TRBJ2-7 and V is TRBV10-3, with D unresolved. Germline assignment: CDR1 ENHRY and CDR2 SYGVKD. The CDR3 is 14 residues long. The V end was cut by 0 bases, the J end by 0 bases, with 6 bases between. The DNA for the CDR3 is TGTGCCATCAGTGAGTCGGCCAGCTCCTACGAGCAGTACTTC. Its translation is CAISESASSYEQYF.

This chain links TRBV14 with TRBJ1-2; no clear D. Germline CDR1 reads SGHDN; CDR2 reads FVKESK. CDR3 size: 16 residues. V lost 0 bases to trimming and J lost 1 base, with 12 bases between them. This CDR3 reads CASSQDGQTHNYGYTF. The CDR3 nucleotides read TGTGCCAGCAGCCAAGATGGGCAGACCCATAACTATGGCTACACCTTC. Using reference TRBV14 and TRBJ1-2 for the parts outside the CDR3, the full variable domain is EAGVTQFPSHSVIEKGQTVTLRCDPISGHDNLYWYRRVMGKEIKFLLHFVKESKQDESGMPNNRFLAERTGGTYSTLKVQPAELEDSGVYFCASSQDGQTHNYGYTFGSGTRLTVV.

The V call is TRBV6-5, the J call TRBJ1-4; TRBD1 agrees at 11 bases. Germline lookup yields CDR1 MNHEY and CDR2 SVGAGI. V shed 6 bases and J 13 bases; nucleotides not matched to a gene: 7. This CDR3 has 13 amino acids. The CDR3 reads CASSLSGQGGLFF. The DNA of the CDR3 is TGTGCCAGCAGCCTTTCGGGACAGGGGGGACTGTTTTTT.

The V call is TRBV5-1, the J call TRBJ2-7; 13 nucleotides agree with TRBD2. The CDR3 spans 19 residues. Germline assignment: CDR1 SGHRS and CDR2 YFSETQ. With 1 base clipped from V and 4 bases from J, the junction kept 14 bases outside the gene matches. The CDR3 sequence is CASSLLGTGLAGAGYEQYF. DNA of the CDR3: TGCGCCAGCAGCTTGTTAGGTACCGGACTAGCGGGAGCCGGGTACGAGCAGTACTTC.

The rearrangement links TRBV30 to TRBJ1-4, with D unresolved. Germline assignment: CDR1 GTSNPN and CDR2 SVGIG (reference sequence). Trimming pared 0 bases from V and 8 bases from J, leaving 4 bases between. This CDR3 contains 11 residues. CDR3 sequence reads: CAWSVREKLFF. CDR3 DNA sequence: TGTGCCTGGAGTGTACGGGAAAAACTGTTTTTT.

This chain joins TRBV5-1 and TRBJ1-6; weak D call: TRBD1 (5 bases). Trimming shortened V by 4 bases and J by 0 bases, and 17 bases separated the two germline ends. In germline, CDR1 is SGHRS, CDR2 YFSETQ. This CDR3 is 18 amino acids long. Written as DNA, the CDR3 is TGCGCCAGCAGCCTGGGGCCCGACTCGAGCTCCTATAATTCACCCCTCCACTTT. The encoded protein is CASSLGPDSSSYNSPLHF. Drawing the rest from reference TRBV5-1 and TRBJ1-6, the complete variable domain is KAGVTQTPRYLIKTRGQQVTLSCSPISGHRSVSWYQQTPGQGLQFLFEYFSETQRNKGNFPGRFSGRQFSNSRSEMNVSTLELGDSALYLCASSLGPDSSSYNSPLHFGNGTRLTVT.

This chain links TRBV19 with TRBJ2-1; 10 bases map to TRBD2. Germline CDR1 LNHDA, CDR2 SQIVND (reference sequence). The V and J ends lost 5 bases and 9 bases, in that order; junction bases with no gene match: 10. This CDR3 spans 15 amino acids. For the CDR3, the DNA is TGTGCCAGTAGTCCCCCAGCGGGGGGGCCTCTTGAGCAGTTCTTC. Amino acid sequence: CASSPPAGGPLEQFF.

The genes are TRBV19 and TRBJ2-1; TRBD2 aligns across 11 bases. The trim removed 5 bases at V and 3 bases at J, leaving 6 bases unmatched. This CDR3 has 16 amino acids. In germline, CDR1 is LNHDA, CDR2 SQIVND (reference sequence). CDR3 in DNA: TGTGCCAGTAGTCCTACCGGGACTAGCGGCTACAATGAGCAGTTCTTC. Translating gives CASSPTGTSGYNEQFF.

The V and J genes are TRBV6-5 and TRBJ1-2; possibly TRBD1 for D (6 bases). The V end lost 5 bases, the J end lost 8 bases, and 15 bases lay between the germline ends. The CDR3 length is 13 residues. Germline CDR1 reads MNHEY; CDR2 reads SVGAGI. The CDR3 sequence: CASSNNAGGGYTF. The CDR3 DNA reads TGTGCCAGCAGTAATAATGCGGGGGGCGGCTACACCTTC.

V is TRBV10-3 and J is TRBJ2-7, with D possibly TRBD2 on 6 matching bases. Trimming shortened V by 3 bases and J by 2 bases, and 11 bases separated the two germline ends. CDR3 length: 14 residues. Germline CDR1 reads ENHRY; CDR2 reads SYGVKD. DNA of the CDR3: TGTGCCATCAGTGATGGCGGGGTAACCTACGAGCAGTACTTC. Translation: CAISDGGVTYEQYF.

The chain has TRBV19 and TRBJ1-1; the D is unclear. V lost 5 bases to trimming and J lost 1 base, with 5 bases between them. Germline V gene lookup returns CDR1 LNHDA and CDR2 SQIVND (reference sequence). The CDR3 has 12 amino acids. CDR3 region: CASSYRNTEAFF. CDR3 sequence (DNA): TGTGCCAGTAGTTACAGGAACACTGAAGCTTTCTTT. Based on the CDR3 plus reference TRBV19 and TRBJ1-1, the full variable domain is DGGITQSPKYLFRKEGQNVTLSCEQNLNHDAMYWYRQDPGQGLRLIYYSQIVNDFQKGDIAEGYSVSREKKESFPLTVTSAQKNPTAFYLCASSYRNTEAFFGQGTRLTVV.

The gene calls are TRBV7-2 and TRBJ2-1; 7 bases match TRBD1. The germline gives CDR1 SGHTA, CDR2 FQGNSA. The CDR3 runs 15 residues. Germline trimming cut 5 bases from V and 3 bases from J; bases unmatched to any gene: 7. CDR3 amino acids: CASSPQRDSYNEQFF. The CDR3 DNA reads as TGTGCCAGCAGCCCACAACGGGACAGCTACAATGAGCAGTTCTTC.

The CDR3 nucleotides are TGTGCCAGCAGAGGACAGGGGGCGCGGAAGCAGTTCTTC. It encodes CASRGQGARKQFF. V gene TRBV12-3 or TRBV12-4 combines with J gene TRBJ2-1, with 11 bases fitting TRBD1. The CDR3 loop spans 13 amino acids. The V gene end was trimmed by 6 bases and the J gene end by 11 bases; junction bases not matched to a gene: 6.

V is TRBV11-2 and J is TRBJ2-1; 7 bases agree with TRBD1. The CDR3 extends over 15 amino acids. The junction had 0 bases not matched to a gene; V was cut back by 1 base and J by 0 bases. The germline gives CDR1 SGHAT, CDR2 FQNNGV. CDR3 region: CASSLGTGSYNEQFF. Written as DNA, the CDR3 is TGTGCCAGCAGCTTAGGGACAGGCTCCTACAATGAGCAGTTCTTC.

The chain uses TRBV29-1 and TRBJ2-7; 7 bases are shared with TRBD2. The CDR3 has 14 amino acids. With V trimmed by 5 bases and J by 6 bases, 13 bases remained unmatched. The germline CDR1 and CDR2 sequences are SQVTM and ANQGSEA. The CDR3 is CSVREGSSGTEQYF. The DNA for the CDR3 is TGCAGCGTTAGGGAGGGTAGTTCTGGGACCGAGCAGTACTTC.

The CDR3 bases are TGTGCCAGTAGTATCAGGGGGCTGATGGATACTGAAGCTTTCTTT. It encodes CASSIRGLMDTEAFF. J is TRBJ1-1 and V is TRBV19; the match to TRBD1 covers 8 bases. With 3 bases clipped from V and 5 bases from J, the junction kept 8 bases outside the gene matches. The CDR3 sequence is 15 residues long. The germline gives CDR1 LNHDA, CDR2 SQIVND (reference sequence).

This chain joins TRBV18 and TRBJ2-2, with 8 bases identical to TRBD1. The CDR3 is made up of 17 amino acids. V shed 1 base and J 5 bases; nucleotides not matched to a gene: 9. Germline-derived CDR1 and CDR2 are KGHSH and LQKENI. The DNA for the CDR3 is TGTGCCAGCTCACCACTCGGACAGGGCGGTAAAACCGGGGAGCTGTTTTTT. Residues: CASSPLGQGGKTGELFF.

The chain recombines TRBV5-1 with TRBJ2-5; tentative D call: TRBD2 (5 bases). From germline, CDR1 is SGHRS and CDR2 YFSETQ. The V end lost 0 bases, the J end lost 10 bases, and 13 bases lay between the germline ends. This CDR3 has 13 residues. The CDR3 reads CASSLGGQRDQYF. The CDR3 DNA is TGCGCCAGCAGCTTGGGAGGGCAGAGGGACCAGTACTTC.

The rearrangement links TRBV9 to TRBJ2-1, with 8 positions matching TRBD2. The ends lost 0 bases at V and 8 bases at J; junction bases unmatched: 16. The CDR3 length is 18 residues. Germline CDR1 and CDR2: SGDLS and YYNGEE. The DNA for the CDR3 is TGTGCCAGCAGCGTAGCTCTGGGGGGGGCGGGAGGCGTGGATGAGCAGTTCTTC. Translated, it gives CASSVALGGAGGVDEQFF.

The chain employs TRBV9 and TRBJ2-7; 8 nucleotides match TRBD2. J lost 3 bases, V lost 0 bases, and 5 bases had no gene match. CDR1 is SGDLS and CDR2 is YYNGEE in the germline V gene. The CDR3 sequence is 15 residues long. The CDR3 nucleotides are TGTGCCAGCAGCGTAGGGGAGAGCGGGGGCTACGAGCAGTACTTC. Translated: CASSVGESGGYEQYF.

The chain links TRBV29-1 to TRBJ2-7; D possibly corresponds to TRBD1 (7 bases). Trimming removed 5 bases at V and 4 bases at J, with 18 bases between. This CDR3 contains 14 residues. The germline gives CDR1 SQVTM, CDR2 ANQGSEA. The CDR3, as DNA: TGCAGCGTTTCAGGGGGGAACGGGGATTACGAGCAGTACTTC. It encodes CSVSGGNGDYEQYF.

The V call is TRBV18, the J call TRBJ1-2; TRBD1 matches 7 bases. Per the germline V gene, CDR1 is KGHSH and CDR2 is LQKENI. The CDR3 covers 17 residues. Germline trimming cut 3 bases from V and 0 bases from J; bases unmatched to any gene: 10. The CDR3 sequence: CASSPTGTVQSNYGYTF. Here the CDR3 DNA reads TGTGCCAGCTCACCCACCGGGACAGTCCAATCTAACTATGGCTACACCTTC.

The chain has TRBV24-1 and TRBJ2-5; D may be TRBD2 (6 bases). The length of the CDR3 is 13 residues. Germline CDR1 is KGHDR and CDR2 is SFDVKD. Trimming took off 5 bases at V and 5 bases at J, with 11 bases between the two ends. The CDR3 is CATSVAAGETQYF. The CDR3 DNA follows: TGTGCCACCAGTGTGGCGGCGGGGGAGACCCAGTACTTC.

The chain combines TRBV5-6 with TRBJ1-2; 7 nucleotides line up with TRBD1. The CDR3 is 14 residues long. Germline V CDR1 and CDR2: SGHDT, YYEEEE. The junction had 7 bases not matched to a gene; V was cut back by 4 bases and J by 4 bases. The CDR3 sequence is CASSGGRQGYGYTF. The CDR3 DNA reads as TGTGCCAGCAGCGGGGGGAGACAGGGCTATGGCTACACCTTC.

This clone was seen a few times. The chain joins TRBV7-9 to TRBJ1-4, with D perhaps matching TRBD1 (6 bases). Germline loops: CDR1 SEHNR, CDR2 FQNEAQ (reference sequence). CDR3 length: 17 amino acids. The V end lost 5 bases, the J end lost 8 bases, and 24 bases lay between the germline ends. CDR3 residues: CASSLERGQPDIEKLFF. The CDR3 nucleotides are TGTGCCAGCAGCCTGGAAAGAGGACAGCCCGATATCGAAAAACTGTTTTTT.

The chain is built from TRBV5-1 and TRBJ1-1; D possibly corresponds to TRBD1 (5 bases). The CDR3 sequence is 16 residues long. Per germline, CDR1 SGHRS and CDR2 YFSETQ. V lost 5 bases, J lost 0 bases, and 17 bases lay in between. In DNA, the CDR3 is TGCGCCAGCAGTGAGTCAGGGTTGCTCCTGAACACTGAAGCTTTCTTT. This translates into CASSESGLLLNTEAFF.

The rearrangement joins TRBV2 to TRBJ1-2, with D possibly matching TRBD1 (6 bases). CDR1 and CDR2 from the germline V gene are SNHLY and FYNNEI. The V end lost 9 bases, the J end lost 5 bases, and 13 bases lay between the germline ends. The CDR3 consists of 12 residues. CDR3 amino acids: CASFRDKYGYTF. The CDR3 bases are TGTGCCAGTTTCCGGGACAAGTATGGCTACACCTTC. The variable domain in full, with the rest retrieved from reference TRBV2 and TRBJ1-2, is EPEVTQTPSHQVTQMGQEVILRCVPISNHLYFYWYRQILGQKVEFLVSFYNNEISEKSEIFDDQFSVERPDGSNFTLKIRSTKLEDSAMYFCASFRDKYGYTFGSGTRLTVV.